Ten or more counts support the clone carrying this TCR beta chain. This sample was included in a study of T cells in Graves' hyperthyroidism and ophthalmopathy. TCR beta CDR3 region amplification was performed from RNA transcripts. HTBI primers were used for first-round RT-PCR of the TCR CDR3. Using its own MiXCR run on the multiplex PCR reads, TCRdb lists one record per CDR3 protein. The table has 150,000 to 200,000 distinct CDR3 sequences, 8% to 9.5% seen once; the top ten hold around 20%. The material sequenced was blood. The clonotype comes from a woman aged 18-29 years with Graves' hyperthyroidism that later progressed to Graves' ophthalmopathy.

The CDR3 loop is CASSEAESNYGYTF. The CDR3 DNA sequence: TGTGCCAGCAGTGAAGCAGAGTCTAACTATGGCTACACCTTC. The chain employs TRBV25-1 and TRBJ1-2; D call uncertain. The V gene's germline CDR1 is MGHDK and CDR2 SYGVNS. The CDR3 consists of 14 residues. V lost 2 bases and J 0 bases, leaving 7 bases between the germline ends.